This T cell receptor (beta chain) emerged from a study of shared T cell receptors in the human thymus. Clones were sequenced by immunoSEQ multiplex PCR, and TCRdb holds only the in-frame ones, with some missing. The data hold 500,000 to 550,000 clones, with roughly 74% observed a single time. The CDR3 covers 19 residues. Per germline, CDR1 LGHNA and CDR2 YNFKEQ. Unmatched junction bases numbered 13, after V lost 1 base and J lost 6 bases. This sample also belongs to another study, concerning human thymus T cells. From that study: The donor group consisted of healthy Finnish infants who were having corrective surgery for congenital heart defects.

The genes are TRBV4-2 and TRBJ2-1; 12 bases fit TRBD2. Sample: thymocytes. This clonotype was obtained from a boy less than two years old with a congenital heart defect. CDR3 sequence (DNA): TGTGCCAGCAGCCAAGTCCCGGCTAGCGGGAGGGCCGGTGGCAATGAGCAGTTCTTC. Protein: CASSQVPASGRAGGNEQFF.